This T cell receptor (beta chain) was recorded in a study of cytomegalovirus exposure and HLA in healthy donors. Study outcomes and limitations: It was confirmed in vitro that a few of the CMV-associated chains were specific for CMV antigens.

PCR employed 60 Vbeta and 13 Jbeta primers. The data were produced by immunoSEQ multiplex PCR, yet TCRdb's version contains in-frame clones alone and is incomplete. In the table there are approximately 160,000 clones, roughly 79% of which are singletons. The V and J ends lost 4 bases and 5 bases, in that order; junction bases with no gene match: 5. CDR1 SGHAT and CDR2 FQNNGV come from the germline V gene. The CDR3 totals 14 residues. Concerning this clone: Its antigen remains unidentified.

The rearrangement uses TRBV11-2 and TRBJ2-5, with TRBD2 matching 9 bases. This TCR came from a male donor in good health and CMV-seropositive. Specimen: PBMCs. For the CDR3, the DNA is TGTGCCAGCAGCTCCGCGGGGGGGCACGAGACCCAGTACTTC. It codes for CASSSAGGHETQYF.